The 7 T cell receptor beta chains listed next were all sequenced from one sample in a study of blood T cell repertoires in COVID-19. Profiling relied on immunoSEQ multiplex PCR, and the TCRdb table lists in-frame clones only, not all of them. The sample holds hundreds of thousands of clones, 86% seen once. Sequenced sample: PBMCs or T cells enriched from blood (not recorded which). Every receptor here comes from a man aged 40-49 years who had recovered from COVID-19.

This clone was detected once. J is TRBJ2-5 and V is TRBV11-3, with TRBD2 matching 11 bases. Germline CDR1 and CDR2: SGHNT and YENEEA. Trimming cost V 0 bases and J 5 bases; bases outside gene matches: 2. This CDR3 is built from 15 residues. The DNA of the CDR3 is TGTGCCAGCAGCTTAGACGGACTAGCGGGCGAGACCCAGTACTTC. This gives the protein CASSLDGLAGETQYF.

V usage is TRBV5-1 and J usage is TRBJ2-7; 11 bases fit TRBD2. Germline V CDR1 and CDR2: SGHRS, YFSETQ. The CDR3 consists of 16 residues. Germline trimming cut 4 bases from V and 3 bases from J; bases unmatched to any gene: 9. Here the CDR3 reads CASSPRGLAGGYEQYF. CDR3 nucleotides: TGCGCCAGCAGCCCAAGGGGTCTAGCGGGAGGCTACGAGCAGTACTTC.

CDR3 nucleotide sequence: TGTGCCAGCAGTGAAGGACAGTTCTACGAGCAGTACTTC. It specifies CASSEGQFYEQYF. This sequence joins TRBV2 and TRBJ2-7; D is possibly TRBD1 (5 bases). Trimming cost V 1 base and J 3 bases, with 7 bases left between them. Germline values: CDR1 SNHLY, CDR2 FYNNEI. The CDR3 loop spans 13 amino acids.

This chain uses TRBV5-6 with TRBJ1-4; 8 positions match TRBD1. Germline CDR1 reads SGHDT; CDR2 reads YYEEEE. Unmatched junction bases numbered 3, after V lost 4 bases and J lost 1 base. The CDR3 covers 15 residues. The CDR3 bases are TGTGCCAGCAGCCTGACAGGGGAAACTAATGAAAAACTGTTTTTT. This sequence encodes CASSLTGETNEKLFF.

This sequence joins TRBV6-1 and TRBJ2-7, with 8 nucleotides matching TRBD2. Germline assignment: CDR1 MNHNS and CDR2 SASEGT. This CDR3 is 16 amino acids long. V was pared by 0 bases and J by 3 bases, with 7 bases of the junction left unmatched. The CDR3 DNA is TGTGCCAGCAGTGAAGCGCCATGGCGGGGGGTCTACGAGCAGTACTTC. Protein: CASSEAPWRGVYEQYF.

The count of this clone is one. The chain carries TRBV5-4 and TRBJ2-7; 11 bases agree with TRBD2. The germline V gene encodes CDR1 SGHNT and CDR2 YYREEE (reference sequence). V shed 4 bases, J shed 4 bases, and the junction held 16 bases outside the gene matches. This CDR3 has 18 residues. CDR3 DNA: TGTGCCAGCAGCACCCAGCTTGGGGCTAGCGGGAGGTTATACGAGCAGTACTTC. It translates to CASSTQLGASGRLYEQYF.

This clone showed up just once. This chain uses TRBV11-2 with TRBJ2-1; 9 positions match TRBD2. After removal of 5 bases from V and 6 bases from J, the junction contained 14 bases not matched to a gene. Per the germline V gene, CDR1 is SGHAT and CDR2 is FQNNGV. The CDR3 covers 17 residues. CDR3 residues: CASSPTLGLAFFNEQFF. The CDR3 region has the DNA TGTGCCAGCAGCCCAACCCTGGGACTAGCTTTCTTCAATGAGCAGTTCTTC.